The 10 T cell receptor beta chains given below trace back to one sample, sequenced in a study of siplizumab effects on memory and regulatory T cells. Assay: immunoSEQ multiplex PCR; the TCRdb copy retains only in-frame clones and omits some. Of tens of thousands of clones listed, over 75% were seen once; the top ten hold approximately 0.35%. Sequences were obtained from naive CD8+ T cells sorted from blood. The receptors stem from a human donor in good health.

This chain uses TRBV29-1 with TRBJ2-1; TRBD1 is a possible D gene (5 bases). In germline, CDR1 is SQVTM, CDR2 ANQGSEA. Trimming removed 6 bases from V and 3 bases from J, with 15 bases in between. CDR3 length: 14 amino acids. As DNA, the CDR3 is TGCAGCGTCGCGATGGGGCCGGACTACAATGAGCAGTTCTTC. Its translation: CSVAMGPDYNEQFF.

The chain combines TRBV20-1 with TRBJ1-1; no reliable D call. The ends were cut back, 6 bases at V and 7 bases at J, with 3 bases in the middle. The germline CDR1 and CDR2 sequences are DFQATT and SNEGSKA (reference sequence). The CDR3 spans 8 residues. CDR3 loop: CSASEAFF. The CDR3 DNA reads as TGCAGTGCCAGTGAAGCTTTCTTT.

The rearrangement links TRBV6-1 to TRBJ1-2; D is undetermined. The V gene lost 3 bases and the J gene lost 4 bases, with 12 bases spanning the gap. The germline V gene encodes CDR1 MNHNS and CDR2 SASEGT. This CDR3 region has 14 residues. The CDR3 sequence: CASSDSPGSYGYTF. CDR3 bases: TGTGCCAGCAGTGATTCCCCAGGTAGCTATGGCTACACCTTC.

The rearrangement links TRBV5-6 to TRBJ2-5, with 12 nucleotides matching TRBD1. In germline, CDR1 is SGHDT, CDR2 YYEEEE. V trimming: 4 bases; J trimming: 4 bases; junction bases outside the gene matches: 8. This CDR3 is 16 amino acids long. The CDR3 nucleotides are TGTGCCAGCAGCCCGGGACAGGGGGCGCGGGTAGAGACCCAGTACTTC. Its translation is CASSPGQGARVETQYF.

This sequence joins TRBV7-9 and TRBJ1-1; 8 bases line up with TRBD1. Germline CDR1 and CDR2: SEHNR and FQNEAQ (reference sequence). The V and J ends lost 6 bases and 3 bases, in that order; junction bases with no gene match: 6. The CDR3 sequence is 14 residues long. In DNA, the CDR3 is TGTGCCAGCAGGGCCGGGACAGGATACACTGAAGCTTTCTTT. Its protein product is CASRAGTGYTEAFF.

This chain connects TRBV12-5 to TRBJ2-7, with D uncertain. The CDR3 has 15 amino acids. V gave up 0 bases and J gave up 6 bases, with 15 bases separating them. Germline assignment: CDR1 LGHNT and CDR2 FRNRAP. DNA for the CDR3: TGTGCTAGTGGTTTGGTCCCAGACACTTCTCTCGAGCAGTACTTC. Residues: CASGLVPDTSLEQYF.

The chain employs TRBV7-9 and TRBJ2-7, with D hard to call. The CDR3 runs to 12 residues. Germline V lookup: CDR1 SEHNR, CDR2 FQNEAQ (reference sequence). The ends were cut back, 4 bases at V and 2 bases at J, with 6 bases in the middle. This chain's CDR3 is CASSSGAYEQYF. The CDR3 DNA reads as TGTGCCAGCAGCTCCGGTGCCTACGAGCAGTACTTC.

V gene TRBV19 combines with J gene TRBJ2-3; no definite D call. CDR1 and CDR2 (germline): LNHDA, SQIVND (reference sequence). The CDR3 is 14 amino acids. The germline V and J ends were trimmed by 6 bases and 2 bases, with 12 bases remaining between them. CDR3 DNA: TGTGCCAGTAGAGTTCGGCAGGACACAGATACGCAGTATTTT. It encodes CASRVRQDTDTQYF.

The DNA of the CDR3 is TGTGCCAGCAGCCATGGCATCAACTCTGGGGCCAACGTCCTGACTTTC. It translates to CASSHGINSGANVLTF. V is TRBV5-8 and J is TRBJ2-6; D ambiguous. Germline assignment: CDR1 SGHTS and CDR2 YDEGEE. Trimming cost V 4 bases and J 0 bases, with 11 bases left between them. The CDR3 consists of 16 residues.

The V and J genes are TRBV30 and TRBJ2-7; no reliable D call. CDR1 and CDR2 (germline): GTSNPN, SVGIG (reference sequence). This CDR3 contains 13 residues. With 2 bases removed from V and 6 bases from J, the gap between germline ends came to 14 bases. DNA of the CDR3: TGTGCCTGGAGTCTATACGGGCTCGGCGAGCAGTACTTC. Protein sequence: CAWSLYGLGEQYF.